This note documents a single T cell receptor (beta chain) sequence. The data derive from a study of blood T cell repertoires in COVID-19. About the research overall: Samples taken during acute and convalescent COVID-19 were collected in the United States, Italy and Spain. T cells, B-cell-depleted T cells, or PBMCs provided the cDNA or gDNA that served as material.

As handled by the study authors: Reference gene primers were amplified, and this amplification served to estimate nucleated cell counts. Sequencing was performed with immunoSEQ multiplex PCR; in TCRdb, only in-frame clones are kept and a portion is missing. From that table come the V and J calls and clone size; the DNA was used to work out D and trimming. The sample carries 89,000 or so clones, about 95% recorded once. Germline V CDR1 and CDR2: MNHEY, SMNVEV (reference sequence). Trimming shortened V by 0 bases and J by 1 base, and 9 bases separated the two germline ends. The CDR3 runs 15 residues. This chain uses TRBV27 with TRBJ2-5, with D hard to call. The specimen sequenced was peripheral blood. The receptor was derived from a human donor with active COVID-19. The donor label of this sample is uncertain. CDR3 sequence reads: CASSLSVTGQETQYF. The CDR3, as DNA: TGTGCCAGCAGTTTATCGGTTACGGGCCAAGAGACCCAGTACTTC.